What follows are 14 T cell receptor beta chains derived from one specimen sequenced in a study of identical twins. TCRdb independently ran MiXCR on the 5' RACE reads; one entry per CDR3 protein. The sample records about 690,000 distinct CDR3 sequences, roughly 6% being singletons. Sequencing was done on a sample of naive T cells sorted from blood. The source of these receptors is a man aged 18 to 29 in good health.

CDR3 sequence (DNA): TGTGCCAGCAGAACCCTTCTCACAGATACGCAGTATTTT. Translated, it gives CASRTLLTDTQYF. V gene TRBV27 combines with J gene TRBJ2-3; no definite D call. Germline V CDR1 and CDR2: MNHEY, SMNVEV (reference sequence). Trimming cost V 6 bases and J 2 bases, with 9 bases left between them. CDR3 length: 13 amino acids.

This chain links TRBV20-1 with TRBJ2-1, with D possibly TRBD2 on 5 matching bases. The ends were cut back, 3 bases at V and 14 bases at J, with 17 bases in the middle. CDR3 length: 12 residues. Germline CDR1 is DFQATT and CDR2 is SNEGSKA (reference sequence). In nucleotides, the CDR3 is TGCAGTGCTAGTCGGCGGTCCCCCGGGGAGTTCTTC. Translation: CSASRRSPGEFF.

The gene calls are TRBV10-3 and TRBJ2-7, with a tentative D call TRBD1 (5 bases). The germline gives CDR1 ENHRY, CDR2 SYGVKD. V lost 3 bases, J lost 2 bases, and 8 bases lay in between. The CDR3 has 13 residues. For the CDR3, the DNA is TGTGCCATCAGTGATCCAGGGACCTACGAGCAGTACGTC. Its translation is CAISDPGTYEQYV.

This clonotype came up many times. The rearrangement links TRBV25-1 to TRBJ2-5; 11 bases are shared with TRBD1. The germline V gene encodes CDR1 MGHDK and CDR2 SYGVNS. J was trimmed by 4 bases and V by 6 bases; bases with no gene match: 4. There are 14 residues in the CDR3. The CDR3 DNA follows: TGTGCCAGCAGAGGGACAGGGGGGTTAGAGACCCAGTACTTC. This translates into CASRGTGGLETQYF. Combining the CDR3 with reference TRBV25-1 and TRBJ2-5 gives the whole variable domain EADIYQTPRYLVIGTGKKITLECSQTMGHDKMYWYQQDPGMELHLIHYSYGVNSTEKGDLSSESTVSRIRTEHFPLTLESARPSHTSQYLCASRGTGGLETQYFGPGTRLLVL.

This clonotype was seen a few times. This chain links TRBV4-2 with TRBJ1-5; D is ambiguous. Per the germline V gene, CDR1 is LGHNA and CDR2 is YNFKEQ. The CDR3 runs 16 residues. V lost 0 bases to trimming and J lost 0 bases, with 9 bases between them. The CDR3 sequence: CASSQEVRYSNQPQHF. As DNA, the CDR3 is TGTGCCAGCAGCCAAGAGGTCAGGTATAGCAATCAGCCCCAGCATTTT.

This clonotype appeared many times. V gene TRBV28 combines with J gene TRBJ1-1; perhaps TRBD1 as D (5 bases). Trimming left V 8 bases short and J 1 base short, with 20 bases between. The germline V gene encodes CDR1 MDHEN and CDR2 SYDVKM. The CDR3 length is 16 residues. The CDR3 DNA is TGTGCCAGCGGGGGAATTGGGGGGGGAGGGAACACTGAAGCTTTCTTT. The encoded protein is CASGGIGGGGNTEAFF.

The chain couples TRBV24-1 to TRBJ2-3; a possible D gene is TRBD1 (6 bases). The CDR3 runs to 16 residues. The V end lost 2 bases, the J end lost 5 bases, and 16 bases lay between the germline ends. Per the germline V gene, CDR1 is KGHDR and CDR2 is SFDVKD. The DNA for the CDR3 is TGTGCCACCAGTGATTCGGACAGACCAGGAGAAGATACGCAGTATTTT. This encodes CATSDSDRPGEDTQYF.

This clonotype was counted many times. The rearrangement joins TRBV27 to TRBJ2-5; 14 nucleotides align to TRBD2. Germline trimming cut 0 bases from V and 0 bases from J; bases unmatched to any gene: 6. CDR3 size: 19 residues. Germline CDR1 is MNHEY and CDR2 is SMNVEV (reference sequence). The DNA of the CDR3 is TGTGCCAGCAGTTTATCTTCGGGACTAGCGGGAGCGCACCAAGAGACCCAGTACTTC. Its translation: CASSLSSGLAGAHQETQYF.

There are a few counts of this clonotype. The chain employs TRBV4-3 and TRBJ1-2, with 10 nucleotides matching TRBD1. Germline trimming cut 0 bases from V and 0 bases from J; bases unmatched to any gene: 7. Per germline, CDR1 LGHNA and CDR2 YSLEER. The length of the CDR3 is 18 residues. DNA for the CDR3: TGCGCCAGCAGCCAAGATGGGACAGGGGCCGGCACTAACTATGGCTACACCTTC. It codes for CASSQDGTGAGTNYGYTF.

In its sample, this clonotype was seen a few times. The gene calls are TRBV27 and TRBJ2-1; TRBD1 aligns across 8 bases. This CDR3 comprises 17 residues. Trimming cost V 7 bases and J 5 bases; bases outside gene matches: 16. Germline V CDR1 and CDR2: MNHEY, SMNVEV (reference sequence). CDR3 in amino acids: CASTHPATGDCHNEQFF. The CDR3, as DNA: TGTGCCAGCACCCATCCCGCGACAGGGGATTGCCACAATGAGCAGTTCTTC.

This clonotype showed up many times. V and J are TRBV9 and TRBJ2-7; D perhaps matches TRBD2 (6 bases). This CDR3 is built from 15 residues. Germline CDR1 SGDLS, CDR2 YYNGEE. Trimming removed 0 bases at V and 0 bases at J, with 10 bases between. The CDR3 DNA reads as TGTGCCAGCAGCGTAGGCGGGGATACCTCCTACGAGCAGTACTTC. Protein sequence: CASSVGGDTSYEQYF.

As concerns this clonotype: Possible read error: a much larger clone is one base away. The chain links TRBV28 to TRBJ2-3, with a weak D call TRBD1 (6 bases). This CDR3 has 14 residues. Germline CDR1 reads MDHEN; CDR2 reads SYDVKM. CDR3 protein: CASRNQGITYTQYF. The CDR3, as DNA: TGTGCCAGCAGAAATCAGGGGATCACATATACGCAGTATTTT.

This clonotype was seen repeatedly, ten times or more. This chain joins TRBV6-5 and TRBJ2-7; D is perhaps TRBD2 (6 bases). Deletions cut 2 bases from V and 1 base from J, with 12 bases between. The CDR3 spans 15 residues. Germline CDR1 and CDR2: MNHEY and SVGAGI. CDR3 loop: CASSYQRVPSYEQYF. The CDR3 DNA is TGTGCCAGCAGTTACCAGCGGGTACCGTCCTACGAGCAGTACTTC.

This clonotype was counted a few times. The chain combines TRBV10-2 with TRBJ2-7; 9 nucleotides align to TRBD1. The germline CDR1 and CDR2 sequences are WSHSY and SAAADI. The CDR3 covers 15 residues. V trimming: 3 bases; J trimming: 5 bases; junction bases outside the gene matches: 8. The CDR3: CASSDYGDRDNEQYV. The CDR3 DNA is TGCGCCAGCAGTGATTACGGGGACAGGGATAACGAGCAGTACGTC.